Each of the 23 T cell receptor beta chains below was sequenced from the same sample in a study of blood T cell repertoires in COVID-19. Libraries were prepared by immunoSEQ multiplex PCR; TCRdb keeps only in-frame clonotypes and omits some of them. Here the sample spans 300,000 to 450,000 clones, roughly 80% being singletons. Input material: peripheral blood. The receptors come from a human donor with acute or convalescent COVID-19. The donor label of this sample is uncertain.

This clone was seen just once. This chain joins TRBV9 and TRBJ2-7, with D perhaps TRBD2 (6 bases). Germline V gene sequence: CDR1 SGDLS, CDR2 YYNGEE. V gave up 4 bases and J gave up 5 bases, with 10 bases separating them. This CDR3 has 12 amino acids. The CDR3 region is CASSRDWDEQYF. The CDR3 nucleotides are TGTGCCAGCAGCAGGGACTGGGACGAGCAGTACTTC.

The rearrangement joins TRBV28 to TRBJ1-1; D gene ambiguous. This CDR3 comprises 12 residues. The V gene's germline CDR1 is MDHEN and CDR2 SYDVKM. Between the trimmed V and J ends, which lost 6 bases and 11 bases, there was a span of 16 bases. For the CDR3, the DNA is TGTGCCAGCAGATCCTCGCCTTTCGGTGCTTTCTTT. As protein: CASRSSPFGAFF.

This chain joins TRBV6-4 and TRBJ2-3; the match to TRBD1 covers 9 bases. The V gene end was trimmed by 5 bases and the J gene end by 0 bases; junction bases not matched to a gene: 9. The V gene's germline CDR1 is MRHNA and CDR2 SNTAGT. CDR3 length: 17 amino acids. The CDR3 sequence: CASSPRGTGSSTDTQYF. CDR3 coding DNA: TGTGCCAGCAGTCCAAGAGGGACAGGGTCTAGCACAGATACGCAGTATTTT.

This rearrangement joins TRBV7-9 to TRBJ2-2; D not resolved. V was trimmed by 10 bases and J by 7 bases, leaving 19 bases between them. The CDR3 has 14 amino acids. Germline assignment: CDR1 SEHNR and CDR2 FQNEAQ (reference sequence). Here the CDR3 reads CATSGFSNLGELFF. The CDR3 DNA sequence: TGTGCCACTTCGGGTTTCTCTAACCTCGGGGAGCTGTTTTTT.

The chain couples TRBV5-1 to TRBJ1-1; the D gene is possibly TRBD1 (6 bases). The germline CDR1 and CDR2 sequences are SGHRS and YFSETQ. This CDR3 contains 14 residues. The V end lost 4 bases, the J end lost 1 base, and 11 bases lay between the germline ends. CDR3 nucleotide sequence: TGCGCCAGCAGCAACGGACAGACGAACACTGAAGCTTTCTTT. It is translated as CASSNGQTNTEAFF.

The gene calls are TRBV19 and TRBJ1-1; TRBD1 agrees at 7 bases. CDR3 size: 14 residues. Losses at the gene ends were 4 bases for V and 4 bases for J; bases not matched to a gene: 6. Germline V lookup: CDR1 LNHDA, CDR2 SQIVND (reference sequence). The CDR3, as DNA: TGTGCCAGTAGTAGTTTACAGGGGAGCACTGAAGCTTTCTTT. Protein sequence: CASSSLQGSTEAFF.

This clone was recorded once. The V call is TRBV27, the J call TRBJ2-7, with TRBD2 as a possible D gene (6 bases). V lost 2 bases and J 0 bases, leaving 11 bases between the germline ends. Germline CDR1 reads MNHEY; CDR2 reads SMNVEV (reference sequence). The CDR3 loop spans 15 amino acids. The CDR3 reads CASSLGPGSSYEQYF. CDR3 nucleotide sequence: TGTGCCAGCAGTTTAGGCCCCGGGAGCTCCTACGAGCAGTACTTC.

The V gene is TRBV28, the J gene TRBJ1-5; D remains unclear. The CDR3 covers 12 residues. CDR1 is MDHEN, CDR2 SYDVKM, per germline. V was cut by 7 bases and J by 6 bases, with 10 bases left in between. The CDR3 sequence is CASTFGVQPQHF. CDR3 nucleotide sequence: TGTGCCAGCACCTTCGGGGTTCAGCCCCAGCATTTT.

V gene TRBV2 combines with J gene TRBJ2-3, with 8 nucleotides matching TRBD2. Germline-derived CDR1 and CDR2 are SNHLY and FYNNEI. The length of the CDR3 is 16 residues. After removal of 7 bases from V and 5 bases from J, the junction contained 14 bases not matched to a gene. In DNA, the CDR3 is TGTGCCAGCATCACGGGGGGGGCGGGAGGAAGAGATACGCAGTATTTT. Amino acid sequence: CASITGGAGGRDTQYF.

The V gene is TRBV18, the J gene TRBJ2-5; possibly TRBD2 for D (6 bases). Germline V gene sequence: CDR1 KGHSH, CDR2 LQKENI. The V end was cut by 6 bases, the J end by 0 bases, with 11 bases between. The CDR3 consists of 14 residues. CDR3 bases: TGTGCCAGCTCCTCGGCGGGGTACCAAGAGACCCAGTACTTC. The encoded protein is CASSSAGYQETQYF. The full variable domain, its missing parts supplied by reference TRBV18 and TRBJ2-5, is NAGVMQNPRHLVRRRGQEARLRCSPMKGHSHVYWYRQLPEEGLKFMVYLQKENIIDESGMPKERFSAEFPKEGPSILRIQQVVRGDSAAYFCASSSAGYQETQYFGPGTRLLVL.

This clone occurred a few times. This chain uses TRBV6-6 with TRBJ1-4; D is uncertain. V was shortened by 8 bases and J by 7 bases, with 17 bases between the two germline ends. Germline V gene lookup returns CDR1 MNHNY and CDR2 SVGAGI (reference sequence). The CDR3 spans 14 residues. CDR3 bases: TGTGCCAGCTCCATCGGGGAAGTAGGTGAAAAACTGTTTTTT. Encoded protein: CASSIGEVGEKLFF.

The rearrangement joins TRBV27 to TRBJ1-5; D remains ambiguous. The V and J ends lost 2 bases and 7 bases respectively, with 12 bases between them. There are 14 residues in the CDR3. Per germline, CDR1 MNHEY and CDR2 SMNVEV (reference sequence). CDR3 in DNA: TGTGCCAGCAGTTTAAATTACGGGTGGCAGCCCCAGCATTTT. This sequence encodes CASSLNYGWQPQHF.

The V gene is TRBV30, the J gene TRBJ1-5; perhaps TRBD1 as D (5 bases). Trimming took off 5 bases at V and 9 bases at J, with 14 bases between the two ends. Germline lookup yields CDR1 GTSNPN and CDR2 SVGIG (reference sequence). The CDR3 spans 12 residues. The CDR3: CAWGLAGLPQHF. CDR3 bases: TGTGCCTGGGGACTCGCAGGGCTGCCCCAGCATTTT.

The CDR3 region is CASSVTSANEQFF. Here the CDR3 DNA reads TGTGCCAGCAGTGTGACTAGCGCCAATGAGCAGTTCTTC. This chain connects TRBV12-3 or TRBV12-4 to TRBJ2-1; 8 positions match TRBD2. Trimming cost V 5 bases and J 6 bases; bases outside gene matches: 3. The CDR3 extends over 13 amino acids.

The rearrangement uses TRBV3-1 (or the pseudogene TRBV3-2) and TRBJ1-3; the match to TRBD1 covers 9 bases. This CDR3 contains 13 residues. Germline lookup yields CDR1 LGHDT and CDR2 YNNKEL (reference sequence). Trimming took 4 bases from V and 14 from J; bases not matched to a gene: 9. In nucleotides, the CDR3 is TGTGCCAGCAGCCGGCAACCCGGGACAGGGCTATATTTT. This codes for CASSRQPGTGLYF.

The chain joins TRBV11-2 to TRBJ2-3; the D gene is possibly TRBD1 (6 bases). The germline gives CDR1 SGHAT, CDR2 FQNNGV. With 1 base removed from V and 5 bases from J, the gap between germline ends came to 16 bases. CDR3 size: 16 residues. The CDR3 loop is CASSLVGGGRLDTQYF. The CDR3 bases are TGTGCCAGCAGCTTAGTCGGTGGGGGCCGTCTAGATACGCAGTATTTT.

V gene TRBV9 combines with J gene TRBJ1-3; D is unclear. This CDR3 is built from 16 residues. Germline loops: CDR1 SGDLS, CDR2 YYNGEE. V was shortened by 3 bases and J by 0 bases, with 13 bases between the two germline ends. The CDR3 region has the DNA TGTGCCAGCAGCGCAACCTATGTCCGCTCTGGAAACACCATATATTTT. Translating it yields CASSATYVRSGNTIYF.

The V and J genes are TRBV3-1 (or the pseudogene TRBV3-2) and TRBJ2-1, with 8 bases lining up with TRBD2. V trimming: 0 bases; J trimming: 15 bases; junction bases outside the gene matches: 10. There are 14 residues in the CDR3. Germline values: CDR1 LGHDT, CDR2 YNNKEL (reference sequence). The CDR3 protein is CASSQDTPKRESFF. DNA of the CDR3: TGTGCCAGCAGCCAAGACACCCCCAAGCGGGAGTCGTTCTTC.

J is TRBJ1-4 and V is TRBV18, with D possibly matching TRBD1 (5 bases). Germline CDR1 KGHSH, CDR2 LQKENI. This CDR3 is built from 15 residues. V was cut by 3 bases and J by 7 bases, with 15 bases left in between. The CDR3 region is CASSPTLGASEKLFF. The DNA for the CDR3 is TGTGCCAGCTCACCCACCTTAGGGGCGTCTGAAAAACTGTTTTTT.

The chain carries TRBV28 and TRBJ2-2, with a weak D call TRBD2 (7 bases). The CDR3 contains 18 residues. CDR1 and CDR2 (germline): MDHEN, SYDVKM. Trimming removed 0 bases from V and 0 bases from J, with 14 bases in between. CDR3 nucleotide sequence: TGTGCCAGCAGTTTATGGAGGCTGGGGGGGCCGAACACCGGGGAGCTGTTTTTT. The encoded protein is CASSLWRLGGPNTGELFF.

The chain couples TRBV7-2 to TRBJ1-2, with D possibly being TRBD1 (6 bases). V was shortened by 0 bases and J by 2 bases, with 10 bases between the two germline ends. CDR3 length: 15 residues. Per the germline V gene, CDR1 is SGHTA and CDR2 is FQGNSA. The chain's CDR3 is CASSLAGAGNYGYTF. CDR3 bases: TGTGCCAGCAGCTTAGCGGGGGCAGGGAACTATGGCTACACCTTC.

J is TRBJ2-3 and V is TRBV2; D is perhaps TRBD2 (6 bases). The ends were cut back, 4 bases at V and 9 bases at J, with 20 bases in the middle. The CDR3 loop spans 15 amino acids. In germline, CDR1 is SNHLY, CDR2 FYNNEI. The CDR3 region has the DNA TGTGCCAGCAGTGTAGCAGTCGGGAGCGGGCAAACGCAGTATTTT. Protein sequence: CASSVAVGSGQTQYF.

The genes are TRBV7-9 and TRBJ2-1, with TRBD2 identical over 7 bases. Looked up from germline, CDR1 is SEHNR and CDR2 is FQNEAQ (reference sequence). The CDR3 has 15 residues. V shed 5 bases and J 2 bases; nucleotides not matched to a gene: 6. The CDR3 nucleotides are TGTGCCAGCAGCGAAACTAGCGCCCCCTACAATGAGCAGTTCTTC. This codes for CASSETSAPYNEQFF.